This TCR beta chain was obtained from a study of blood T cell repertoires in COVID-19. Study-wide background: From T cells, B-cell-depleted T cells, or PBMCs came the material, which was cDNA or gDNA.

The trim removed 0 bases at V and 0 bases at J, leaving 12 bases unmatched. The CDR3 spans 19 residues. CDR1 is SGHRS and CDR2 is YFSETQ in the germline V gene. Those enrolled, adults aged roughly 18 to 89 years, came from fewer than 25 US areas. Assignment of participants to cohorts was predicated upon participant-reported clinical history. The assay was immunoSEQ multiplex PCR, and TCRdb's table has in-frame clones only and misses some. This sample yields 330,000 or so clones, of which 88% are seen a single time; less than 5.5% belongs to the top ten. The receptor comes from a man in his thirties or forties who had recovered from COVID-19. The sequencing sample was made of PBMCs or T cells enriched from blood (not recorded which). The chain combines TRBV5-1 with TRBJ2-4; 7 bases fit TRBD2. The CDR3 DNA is TGCGCCAGCAGCTTGGGACGGGGGGATGGGCAACTAGCCAAAAACATTCAGTACTTC. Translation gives CASSLGRGDGQLAKNIQYF. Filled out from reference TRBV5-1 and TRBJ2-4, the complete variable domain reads KAGVTQTPRYLIKTRGQQVTLSCSPISGHRSVSWYQQTPGQGLQFLFEYFSETQRNKGNFPGRFSGRQFSNSRSEMNVSTLELGDSALYLCASSLGRGDGQLAKNIQYFGAGTRLSVL.